Included here is one T cell receptor beta chain sequence, with context. Enrollment of patients from Seattle took place during active infection, with longitudinal follow-up. Germline CDR1 and CDR2: SQVTM and ANQGSEA. V shed 7 bases and J shed 4 bases, with 16 bases lying between them. There are 13 residues in the CDR3. This specimen belongs to a study of blood T cell repertoires in COVID-19. About the research overall: COVID-19 samples collected from the United States, Italy and Spain covered acute and convalescent phases. T cells, B-cell-depleted T cells, or PBMCs provided the cDNA or gDNA that served as material.

Generated by immunoSEQ multiplex PCR, the TCRdb table keeps only in-frame clones and is missing some. Among approximately 390,000 clones listed, around 87% were seen once. V and J are TRBV29-1 and TRBJ1-1, with D perhaps TRBD1 (5 bases). The source material was peripheral blood. The source of this sequence is a woman in her fifties or sixties with COVID-19, enrolled during active disease. The DNA of the CDR3 is TGCAGCGCGCGCGGCGGGGGTAGCACTGAAGCTTTCTTT. Protein product: CSARGGGSTEAFF.